This TCR beta chain was profiled in a study of blood T cell repertoires in COVID-19. The CDR3 length is 16 residues. V lost 4 bases to trimming and J lost 4 bases; unmatched junction nucleotides: 9. Germline V lookup: CDR1 SGHNT, CDR2 YENEEA. The authors' processing: Estimated nucleated cell counts came from reference gene primer amplification. Using immunoSEQ multiplex PCR, the repertoire was profiled, and TCRdb retains in-frame clones only, with some absent. That table is the source of V, J and clone size, and D and trimming were worked out from the DNA. Among about 200,000 clones listed, roughly 92% were seen once. The Seattle patients, enrolled during active infection, were followed longitudinally.

The chain uses TRBV11-3 and TRBJ2-2, with 7 bases matching TRBD1. The specimen sequenced was peripheral blood. This TCR came from a man aged 30-40 years with COVID-19, enrolled during active disease. The CDR3 DNA reads as TGTGCCAGCAGCTCAAAAACAGGGGAGAGCACCGGGGAGCTGTTTTTT. Its protein is CASSSKTGESTGELFF.